This is a list of T cell receptor beta chains from one sample in a study of human T cells and chemical hapten exposure. From the RACE reads, TCRdb called clonotypes with MiXCR, one entry per CDR3 protein. The table includes fewer than 200,000 distinct CDR3 sequences, 30% detected once. The material was whole blood, obtained in connection with sensitization to the hapten diphenylcyclopropenone (DPC). Every receptor here comes from a woman aged 25 to 45 with alopecia areata. Some clones in this sample may be carry-over from other donors' samples. Each CDR3 is given without its conserved first and last residue.

v_call: TRBV7-8
cdr3_aa: ASSPRGHYNSPLH

v_call: TRBV28
cdr3_aa: ASRTSGTGGNEQF

v_call: TRBV29-1
cdr3_aa: SVERGPKTAF

v_call: TRBV2
cdr3_aa: ASSGVTDTQY

v_call: TRBV9
cdr3_aa: ASSVGTGVNYGYT

v_call: TRBV15
cdr3_aa: ATSSFPGQGGQPQH

v_call: TRBV10-3
cdr3_aa: AIKGSEDTQY

v_call: TRBV7-2
cdr3_aa: ASSLLASGGQETQY

v_call: TRBV7-2
cdr3_aa: ASSDGPVGWYEQY

v_call: TRBV11-3
cdr3_aa: ASSRQGLRDEQF

v_call: TRBV6-6
cdr3_aa: ASSYSGQVNEKLF

v_call: TRBV10-3
cdr3_aa: AISDLSQGSSYEQY